Below, one T cell receptor beta chain is given with its context. What it recognizes is unknown. The record originates from a study of OX40 agonist ivuxolimab in advanced cancers. CDR1 SGHTA and CDR2 FQGNSA come from the germline V gene. This CDR3 has 14 amino acids. The ends lost 5 bases at V and 6 bases at J; junction bases unmatched: 2. Study-wide points: Clonal expansion was seen in CD4+ and CD8+ blood T cells by week 6 at 0.1 to 3.0 mg/kg.

Some clones are missing from TCRdb's copy, which holds only in-frame ones; the method was immunoSEQ multiplex PCR. In the table there are about 71,000 clones, around 78% of which are singletons. This chain connects TRBV7-2 to TRBJ1-5; 12 bases map to TRBD1. This specimen was CD4+ or CD8+ T cells sorted from blood, taken in a trial of the OX40 agonist ivuxolimab. This receptor was obtained from an adult with an advanced solid tumor such as melanoma, head and neck, liver or kidney cancer. This chain's CDR3 is CASSGTGGRQPQHF. Here the CDR3 DNA reads TGTGCCAGCAGCGGGACAGGGGGCCGTCAGCCCCAGCATTTT.